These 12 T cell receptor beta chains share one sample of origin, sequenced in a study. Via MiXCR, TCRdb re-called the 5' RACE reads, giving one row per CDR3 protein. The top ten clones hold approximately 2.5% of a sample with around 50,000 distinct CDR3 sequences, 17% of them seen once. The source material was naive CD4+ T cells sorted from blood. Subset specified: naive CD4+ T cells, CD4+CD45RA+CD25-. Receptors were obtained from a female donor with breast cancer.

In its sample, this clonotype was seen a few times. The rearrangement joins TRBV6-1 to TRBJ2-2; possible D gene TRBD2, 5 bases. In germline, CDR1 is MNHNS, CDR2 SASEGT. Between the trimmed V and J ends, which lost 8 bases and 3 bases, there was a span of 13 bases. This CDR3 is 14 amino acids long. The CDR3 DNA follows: TGTGCCAGCGCGGAGGCCCTGTACACCGGGGAGCTGTTTTTT. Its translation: CASAEALYTGELFF.

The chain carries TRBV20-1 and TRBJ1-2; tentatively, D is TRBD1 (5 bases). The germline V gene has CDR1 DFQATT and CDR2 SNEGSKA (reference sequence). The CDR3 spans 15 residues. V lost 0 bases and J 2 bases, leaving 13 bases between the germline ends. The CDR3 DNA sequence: TGCAGTGCTAGAGACCCCGGGGGACCAAACTATGGCTACACCTTC. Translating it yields CSARDPGGPNYGYTF.

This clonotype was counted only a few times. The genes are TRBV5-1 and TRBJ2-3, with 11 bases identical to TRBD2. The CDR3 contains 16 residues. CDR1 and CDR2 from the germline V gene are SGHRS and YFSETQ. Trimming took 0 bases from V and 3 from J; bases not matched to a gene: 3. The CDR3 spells CASSLGGTSGTDTQYF. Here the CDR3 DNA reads TGCGCCAGCAGCTTGGGGGGGACTAGCGGAACAGATACGCAGTATTTT. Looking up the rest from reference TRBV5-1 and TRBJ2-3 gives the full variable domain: KAGVTQTPRYLIKTRGQQVTLSCSPISGHRSVSWYQQTPGQGLQFLFEYFSETQRNKGNFPGRFSGRQFSNSRSEMNVSTLELGDSALYLCASSLGGTSGTDTQYFGPGTRLTVL.

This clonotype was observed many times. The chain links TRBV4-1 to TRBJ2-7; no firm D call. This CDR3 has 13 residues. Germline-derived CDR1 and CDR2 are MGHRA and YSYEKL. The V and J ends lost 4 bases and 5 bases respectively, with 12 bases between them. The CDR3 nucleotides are TGCGCCAGCAGCCTATCATGGTTGGACGAGCAGTACTTC. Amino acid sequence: CASSLSWLDEQYF.

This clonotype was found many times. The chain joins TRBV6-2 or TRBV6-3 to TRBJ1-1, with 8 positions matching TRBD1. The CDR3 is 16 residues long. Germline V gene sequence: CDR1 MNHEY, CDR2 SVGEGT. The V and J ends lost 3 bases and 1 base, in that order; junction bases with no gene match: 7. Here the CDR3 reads CASSYRQGTGNTEAFF. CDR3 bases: TGTGCCAGCAGTTATCGACAGGGGACAGGGAACACTGAAGCTTTCTTT.

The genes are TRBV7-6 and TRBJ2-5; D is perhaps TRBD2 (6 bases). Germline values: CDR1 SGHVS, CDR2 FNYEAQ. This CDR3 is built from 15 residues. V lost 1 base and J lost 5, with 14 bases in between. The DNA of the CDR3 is TGTGCCAGCAGCTTAGTCTCGGTGGAGGGGGAGACCCAGTACTTC. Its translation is CASSLVSVEGETQYF.

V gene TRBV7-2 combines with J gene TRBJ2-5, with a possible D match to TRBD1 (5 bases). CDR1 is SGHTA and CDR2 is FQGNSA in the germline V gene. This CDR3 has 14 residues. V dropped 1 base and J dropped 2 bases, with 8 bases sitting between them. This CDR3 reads CASSLDPGQETQYF. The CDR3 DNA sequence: TGTGCCAGCAGCTTAGACCCAGGGCAAGAGACCCAGTACTTC. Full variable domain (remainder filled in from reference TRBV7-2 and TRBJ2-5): GAGVSQSPSNKVTEKGKDVELRCDPISGHTALYWYRQSLGQGLEFLIYFQGNSAPDKSGLPSDRFSAERTGGSVSTLTIQRTQQEDSAVYLCASSLDPGQETQYFGPGTRLLVL.

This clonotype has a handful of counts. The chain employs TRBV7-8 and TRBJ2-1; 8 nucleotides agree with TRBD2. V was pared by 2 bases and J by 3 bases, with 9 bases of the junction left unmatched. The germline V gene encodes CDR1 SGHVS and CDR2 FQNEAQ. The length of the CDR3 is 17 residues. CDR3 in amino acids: CASSLLAGTRDYNEQFF. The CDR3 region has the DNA TGTGCCAGCAGCTTATTAGCGGGGACCCGGGACTACAATGAGCAGTTCTTC.

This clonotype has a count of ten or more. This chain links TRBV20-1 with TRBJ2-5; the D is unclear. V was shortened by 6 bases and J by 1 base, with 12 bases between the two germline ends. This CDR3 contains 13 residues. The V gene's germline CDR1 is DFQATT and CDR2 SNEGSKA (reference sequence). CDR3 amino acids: CSAAAPGQETQYF. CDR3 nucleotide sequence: TGCAGTGCAGCCGCCCCGGGCCAAGAGACCCAGTACTTC.

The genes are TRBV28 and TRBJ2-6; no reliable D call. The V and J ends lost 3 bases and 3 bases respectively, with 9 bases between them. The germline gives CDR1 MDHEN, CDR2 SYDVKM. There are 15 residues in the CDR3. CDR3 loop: CASSLMGYGANVLTF. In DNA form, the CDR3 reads TGTGCCAGCAGTTTGATGGGCTATGGGGCCAACGTCCTGACTTTC.

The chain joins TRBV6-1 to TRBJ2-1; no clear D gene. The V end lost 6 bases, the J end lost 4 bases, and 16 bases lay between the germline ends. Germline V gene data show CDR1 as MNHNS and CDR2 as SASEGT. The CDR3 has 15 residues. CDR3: CASRPDGVSYNEQFF. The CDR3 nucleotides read TGTGCCAGCAGGCCCGATGGAGTATCGTACAATGAGCAGTTCTTC.

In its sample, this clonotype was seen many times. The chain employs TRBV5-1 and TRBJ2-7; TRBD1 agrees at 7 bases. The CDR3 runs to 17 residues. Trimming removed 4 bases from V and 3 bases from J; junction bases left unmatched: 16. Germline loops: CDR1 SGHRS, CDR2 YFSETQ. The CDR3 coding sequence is TGCGCCAGCAGCGACGGAAGGGACAGCCGAACCTACTACGAGCAGTACTTC. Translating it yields CASSDGRDSRTYYEQYF.